The 2 T cell receptor beta chains in this list originate from one sample, sequenced in a study of blood T cell repertoires in COVID-19. Some clones are missing from TCRdb's copy, which holds only in-frame ones; the method was immunoSEQ multiplex PCR. This repertoire shows a few hundred thousand clones, roughly 90% found once; its top ten account for about 1.7%. The sample consisted of PBMCs or T cells enriched from blood (not recorded which). All receptors derive from a young woman with acute COVID-19.

Details on this clone: One end of the junction does not line up with germline, which may come from a read error. This chain links TRBV18 with TRBJ2-5, with D perhaps TRBD1 (6 bases). This CDR3 contains 14 residues. Germline CDR1 and CDR2: KGHSH and LQKENI. CDR3 loop: CASSLGTNQGTQYF. CDR3 bases: TGTGCCAGCTCACTCGGGACAAATCAAGGGACCCAGTACTTC.

This clone has just a few counts. The chain carries TRBV7-9 and TRBJ1-4; 9 nucleotides line up with TRBD1. The V gene's germline CDR1 is SEHNR and CDR2 FQNEAQ (reference sequence). This CDR3 region has 14 residues. V was pared by 5 bases and J by 8 bases, with 6 bases of the junction left unmatched. CDR3 sequence: CASSLQGAREKLFF. The CDR3 DNA is TGTGCCAGCAGCCTACAGGGGGCGCGCGAAAAACTGTTTTTT.